This TCR beta chain was sequenced for a study of cytomegalovirus exposure and HLA in healthy donors. Concerning this clone itself: What it binds is not known.

Findings and limits, study-wide: At a 0.05 false discovery rate, a later analysis found approximately 15,000 TCR beta sequences to be associated with HLA alleles. The authors listed 150 to 200 TCR beta chains as cytomegalovirus-associated.

This PCR relied on a set of 60 Vbeta primers and 13 Jbeta primers. Profiled with immunoSEQ multiplex PCR; TCRdb holds only in-frame clones, not every one. The sample data list approximately 30,000 clones. This sequence originates from a woman in her 40s in good health and CMV-seropositive. The specimen was PBMCs.

This CDR3 is CASSRGQGGREQYF. The CDR3 DNA sequence: TGTGCCAGCAGTCGAGGACAGGGGGGACGCGAGCAGTACTTC. This rearrangement joins TRBV9 to TRBJ2-7; TRBD1 aligns across 10 bases. J lost 6 bases, V lost 5 bases, and 8 bases had no gene match. The CDR3 is made up of 14 amino acids. Germline V CDR1 and CDR2: SGDLS, YYNGEE. The full variable domain, with the rest looked up from reference TRBV9 and TRBJ2-7, is DSGVTQTPKHLITATGQRVTLRCSPRSGDLSVYWYQQSLDQGLQFLIQYYNGEERAKGNILERFSAQQFPDLHSELNLSSLELGDSALYFCASSRGQGGREQYFGPGTRLTVT.